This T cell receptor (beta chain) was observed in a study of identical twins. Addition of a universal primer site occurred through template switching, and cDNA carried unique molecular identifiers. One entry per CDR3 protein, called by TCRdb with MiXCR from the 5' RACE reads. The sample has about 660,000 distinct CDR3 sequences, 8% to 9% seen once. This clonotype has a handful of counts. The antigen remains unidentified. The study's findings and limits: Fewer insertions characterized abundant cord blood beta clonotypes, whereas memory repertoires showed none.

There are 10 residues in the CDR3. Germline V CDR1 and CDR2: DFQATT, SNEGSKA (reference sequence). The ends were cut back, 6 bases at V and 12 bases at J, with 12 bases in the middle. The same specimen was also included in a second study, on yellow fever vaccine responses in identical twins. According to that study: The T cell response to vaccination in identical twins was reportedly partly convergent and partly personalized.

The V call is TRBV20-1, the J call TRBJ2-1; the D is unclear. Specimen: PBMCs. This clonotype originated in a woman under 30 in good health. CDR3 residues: CSAHGVWQFF. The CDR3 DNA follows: TGCAGTGCCCACGGAGTGTGGCAGTTCTTC.